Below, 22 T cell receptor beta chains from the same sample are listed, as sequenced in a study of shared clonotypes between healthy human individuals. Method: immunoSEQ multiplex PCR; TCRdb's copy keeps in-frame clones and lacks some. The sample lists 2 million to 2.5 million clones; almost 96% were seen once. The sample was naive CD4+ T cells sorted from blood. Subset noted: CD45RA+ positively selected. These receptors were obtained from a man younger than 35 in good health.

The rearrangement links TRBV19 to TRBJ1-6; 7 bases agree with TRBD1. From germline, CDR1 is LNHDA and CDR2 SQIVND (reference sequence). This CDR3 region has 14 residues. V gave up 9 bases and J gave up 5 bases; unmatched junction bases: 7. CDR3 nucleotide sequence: TGTGCCAGCCGGAGGGGGCAGGATAATTCACCCCTCCACTTT. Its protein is CASRRGQDNSPLHF.

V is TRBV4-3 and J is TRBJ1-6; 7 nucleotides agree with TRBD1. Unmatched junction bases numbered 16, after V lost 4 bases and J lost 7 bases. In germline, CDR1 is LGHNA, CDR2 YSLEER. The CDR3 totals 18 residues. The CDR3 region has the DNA TGCGCCAGCAGCCTAAGCGCCCCAGGGACAGTAGCCAATTCACCCCTCCACTTT. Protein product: CASSLSAPGTVANSPLHF.

In DNA, the CDR3 is TGTGCCAGCAGATTGGGACTAGCTAAGGAGACCCAGTACTTC. Its protein is CASRLGLAKETQYF. The V call is TRBV6-5, the J call TRBJ2-5; TRBD2 aligns across 9 bases. Germline V gene data show CDR1 as MNHEY and CDR2 as SVGAGI. The junction had 7 bases not matched to a gene; V was cut back by 6 bases and J by 5 bases. There are 14 residues in the CDR3.

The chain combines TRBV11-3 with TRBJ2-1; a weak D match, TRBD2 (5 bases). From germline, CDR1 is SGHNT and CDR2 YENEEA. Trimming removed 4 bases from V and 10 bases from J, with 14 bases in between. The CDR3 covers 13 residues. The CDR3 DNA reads TGTGCCAGCAGCTGGACCGAGGGCGGGGAGCAGTTCTTC. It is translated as CASSWTEGGEQFF. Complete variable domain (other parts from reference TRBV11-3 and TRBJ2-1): EAGVVQSPRYKIIEKKQPVAFWCNPISGHNTLYWYLQNLGQGPELLIRYENEEAVDDSQLPKDRFSAERLKGVDSTLKIQPAELGDSAVYLCASSWTEGGEQFFGPGTRLTVL.

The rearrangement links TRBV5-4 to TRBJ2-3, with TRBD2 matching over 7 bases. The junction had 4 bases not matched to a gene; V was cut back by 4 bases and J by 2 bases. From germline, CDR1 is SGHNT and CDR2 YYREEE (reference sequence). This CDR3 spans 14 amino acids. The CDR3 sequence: CASSDRDYTDTQYF. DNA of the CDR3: TGTGCCAGCAGCGACCGGGACTACACAGATACGCAGTATTTT.

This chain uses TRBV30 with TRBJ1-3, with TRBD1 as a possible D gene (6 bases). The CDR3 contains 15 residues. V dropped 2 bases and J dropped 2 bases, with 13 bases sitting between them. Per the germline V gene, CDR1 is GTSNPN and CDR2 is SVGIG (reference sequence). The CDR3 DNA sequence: TGTGCCTGGAGTTGGGAGGGGGGAGCTGGAAACACCATATATTTT. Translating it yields CAWSWEGGAGNTIYF.

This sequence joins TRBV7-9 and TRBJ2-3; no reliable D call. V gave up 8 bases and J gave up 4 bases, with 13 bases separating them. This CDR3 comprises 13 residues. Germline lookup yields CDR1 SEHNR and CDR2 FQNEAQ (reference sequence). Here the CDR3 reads CASLPRVPDTQYF. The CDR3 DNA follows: TGTGCCAGCCTTCCCCGGGTCCCAGATACGCAGTATTTT.

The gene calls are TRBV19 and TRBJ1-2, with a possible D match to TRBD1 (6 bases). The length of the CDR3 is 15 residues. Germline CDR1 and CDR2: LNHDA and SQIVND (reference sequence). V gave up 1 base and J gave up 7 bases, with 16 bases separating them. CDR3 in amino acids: CASSIGAGVSGGYTF. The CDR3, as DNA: TGTGCCAGTAGTATAGGTGCAGGGGTAAGCGGTGGCTACACCTTC.

CDR3 residues: CASSEGPMGSPLHF. CDR3 in DNA: TGTGCCAGCAGCGAGGGTCCTATGGGTTCACCCCTCCACTTT. This chain uses TRBV9 with TRBJ1-6, with no clear D. Trimming took 3 bases from V and 9 from J, leaving 13 bases between them. CDR1 and CDR2 (germline): SGDLS, YYNGEE. This CDR3 has 14 amino acids. Full variable domain (rest looked up from reference TRBV9 and TRBJ1-6): DSGVTQTPKHLITATGQRVTLRCSPRSGDLSVYWYQQSLDQGLQFLIQYYNGEERAKGNILERFSAQQFPDLHSELNLSSLELGDSALYFCASSEGPMGSPLHFGNGTRLTVT.

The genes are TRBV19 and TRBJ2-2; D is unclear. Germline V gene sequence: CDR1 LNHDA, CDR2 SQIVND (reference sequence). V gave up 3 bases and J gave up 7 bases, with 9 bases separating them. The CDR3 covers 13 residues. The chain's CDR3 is CASSIPRYGELFF. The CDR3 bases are TGTGCCAGTAGTATCCCTCGGTACGGGGAGCTGTTTTTT.

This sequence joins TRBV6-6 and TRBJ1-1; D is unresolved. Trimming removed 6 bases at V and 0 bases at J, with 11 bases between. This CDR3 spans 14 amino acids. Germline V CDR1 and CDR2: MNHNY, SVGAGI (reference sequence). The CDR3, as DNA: TGTGCCAGCAGGATTCGGACGGTGAACACTGAAGCTTTCTTT. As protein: CASRIRTVNTEAFF.

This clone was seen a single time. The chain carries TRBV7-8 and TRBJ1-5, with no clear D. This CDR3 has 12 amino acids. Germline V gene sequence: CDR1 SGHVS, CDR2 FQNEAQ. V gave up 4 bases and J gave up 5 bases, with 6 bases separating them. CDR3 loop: CASSSDYQPQHF. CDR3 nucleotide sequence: TGTGCCAGCAGCTCTGATTATCAGCCCCAGCATTTT.

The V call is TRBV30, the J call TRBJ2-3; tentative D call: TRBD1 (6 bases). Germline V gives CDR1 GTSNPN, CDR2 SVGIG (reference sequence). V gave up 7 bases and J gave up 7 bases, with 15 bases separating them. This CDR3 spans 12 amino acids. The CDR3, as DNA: TGTGCCTCCACACAGGGAAGCTATACGCAGTATTTT. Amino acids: CASTQGSYTQYF.

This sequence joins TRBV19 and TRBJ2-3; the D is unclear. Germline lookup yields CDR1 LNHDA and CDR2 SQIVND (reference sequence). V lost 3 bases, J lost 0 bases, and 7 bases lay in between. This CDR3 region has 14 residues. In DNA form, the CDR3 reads TGTGCCAGTAGTATCACCTCTAGCACAGATACGCAGTATTTT. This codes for CASSITSSTDTQYF.

The CDR3 loop reads CASSLEPRRGLTEAFF. CDR3 DNA sequence: TGTGCCAGCAGCTTGGAACCGAGAAGGGGATTGACTGAAGCTTTCTTT. V and J are TRBV5-4 and TRBJ1-1, with a weak D call TRBD1 (5 bases). This CDR3 is 16 amino acids long. CDR1 and CDR2 from the germline V gene are SGHNT and YYREEE (reference sequence). Deletions cut 0 bases from V and 5 bases from J, with 17 bases between.

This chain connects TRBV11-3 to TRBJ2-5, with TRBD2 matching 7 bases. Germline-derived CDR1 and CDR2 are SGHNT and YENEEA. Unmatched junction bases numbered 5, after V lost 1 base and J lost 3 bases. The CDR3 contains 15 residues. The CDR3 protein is CASSLGRLAEETQYF. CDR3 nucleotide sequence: TGTGCCAGCAGCTTAGGGCGGCTAGCGGAAGAGACCCAGTACTTC.

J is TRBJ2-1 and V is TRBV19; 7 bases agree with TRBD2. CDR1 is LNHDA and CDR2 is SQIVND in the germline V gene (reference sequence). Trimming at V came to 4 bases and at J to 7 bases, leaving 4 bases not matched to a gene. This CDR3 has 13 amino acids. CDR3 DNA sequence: TGTGCCAGTAGTAGCGGGAGCGGAAATGAGCAGTTCTTC. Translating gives CASSSGSGNEQFF.

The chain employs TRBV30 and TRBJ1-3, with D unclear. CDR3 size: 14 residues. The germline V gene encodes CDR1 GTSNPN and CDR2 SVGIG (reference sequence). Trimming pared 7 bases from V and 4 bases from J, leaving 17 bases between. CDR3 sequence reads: CASNTGPSGNTIYF. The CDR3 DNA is TGTGCCTCCAACACCGGACCATCGGGAAACACCATATATTTT.

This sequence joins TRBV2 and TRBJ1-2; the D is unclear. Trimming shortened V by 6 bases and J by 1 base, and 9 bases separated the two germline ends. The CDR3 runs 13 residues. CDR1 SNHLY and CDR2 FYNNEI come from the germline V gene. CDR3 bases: TGTGCCAGCAGCATCGACAATAACTATGGCTACACCTTC. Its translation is CASSIDNNYGYTF.

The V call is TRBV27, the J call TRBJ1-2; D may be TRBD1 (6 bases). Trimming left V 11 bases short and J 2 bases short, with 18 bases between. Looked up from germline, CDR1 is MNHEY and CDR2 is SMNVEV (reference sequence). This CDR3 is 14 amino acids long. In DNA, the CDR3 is TGTGCCTCCGCCTTCCGGGGGCTGAACTATGGCTACACCTTC. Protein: CASAFRGLNYGYTF.

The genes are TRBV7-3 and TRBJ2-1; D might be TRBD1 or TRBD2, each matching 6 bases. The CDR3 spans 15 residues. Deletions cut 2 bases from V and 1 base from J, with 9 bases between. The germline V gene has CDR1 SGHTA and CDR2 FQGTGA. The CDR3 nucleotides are TGTGCCAGCAGCTTAGTAGGGGGGTCCTACAATGAGCAGTTCTTC. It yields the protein CASSLVGGSYNEQFF.

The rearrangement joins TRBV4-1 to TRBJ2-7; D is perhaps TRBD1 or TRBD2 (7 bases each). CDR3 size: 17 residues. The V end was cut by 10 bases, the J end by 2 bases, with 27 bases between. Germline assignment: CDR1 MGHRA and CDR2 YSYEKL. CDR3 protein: CATSPYHQGGTPYEQYF. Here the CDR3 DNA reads TGCGCCACATCTCCATATCATCAGGGGGGGACCCCCTACGAGCAGTACTTC.